The 2 T cell receptor beta chains in this list originate from one sample, sequenced in a study of neurological immune-mediated disorders (dated by TCRdb to between 2018 and 2020). The method behind the library was 5' RACE. The listed sequencing device is Illumina HiSeq 2500. TCRdb took the public reads, trimmed them with fastp at Q25, ran MiXCR for clone calling and kept in-frame beta chains. Rows matching on CDR3 protein sequence are summarized as one entry with the most common DNA and genes. The sample profile shows around 23,000 distinct CDR3 sequences; roughly 13% of them were found once. In total, the top ten clones hold approximately 16% of the sample. The sample was PBMCs. These receptor sequences come from a woman in her forties with HTLV-1-associated myelopathy (HAM/TSP).

The rearrangement uses TRBV9 and TRBJ2-5; TRBD1 is a possible D gene (5 bases). CDR1 is SGDLS and CDR2 is YYNGEE in the germline V gene. V lost 0 bases, J lost 4 bases, and 13 bases lay in between. CDR3 length: 15 amino acids. The CDR3 is CASSVAPQGRETQYF. In DNA, the CDR3 is TGTGCCAGCAGCGTAGCTCCCCAGGGCAGAGAGACCCAGTACTTC.

This clonotype was seen once. The V gene is TRBV5-1, the J gene TRBJ2-3, with 10 positions matching TRBD2. The CDR3 loop spans 17 amino acids. Looked up from germline, CDR1 is SGHRS and CDR2 is YFSETQ. J was trimmed by 1 base and V by 0 bases; bases with no gene match: 5. CDR3 in amino acids: CASSLVASGGGTDTQYF. Here the CDR3 DNA reads TGCGCCAGCAGCTTGGTGGCTAGCGGGGGAGGCACAGATACGCAGTATTTT.